This T cell receptor beta chain was sequenced during a study of tumor T cells in aggressive B-cell lymphoma. The V gene lost 2 bases and the J gene lost 12 bases, with 13 bases spanning the gap. Germline CDR1 ENHRY, CDR2 SYGVKD. This CDR3 spans 13 amino acids. The table lists this clone with a count of one. Using immunoSEQ multiplex PCR, the repertoire was profiled, and TCRdb retains in-frame clones only, with some absent. The top ten clones hold around a tenth of a sample with some 2,000 clones, about 91% of them seen once. This clonotype originated in an adult with diffuse large B cell lymphoma. Sequenced input: tumor tissue. The chain recombines TRBV10-3 with TRBJ1-4; unclear D gene. CDR3 nucleotides: TGTGCCATCAGTGAGGGGTCGGAGTACGAACTGTTTTTT. Translating gives CAISEGSEYELFF.